This T cell receptor (beta chain) was profiled in a study of blood T cells in healthy people across ages (dated by TCRdb to between 2014 and 2017). For the wider study: In model experiments, template switching captured about one uniquely barcoded TCR beta cDNA molecule for every two T cells. Using deep sequencing normalized with unique cDNA molecular identifiers, the study measured how TCR beta repertoire diversity changes with age. The donors were split into four age groups: young (average around 17 years), middle-aged (around 37), aged (roughly 68) and long-lived (approximately 80). To avoid experimental bias, donors of different ages were distributed randomly across sequencing lanes. For two donors (one aged 18 to 30 and one aged 80 or older), the study analyzed two additional independent replicas of 1 million unique cDNA reads from the same blood draw.

Beyond this particular receptor, the publication reports: The long-lived group showed more naive CD4+ T cells, fewer expanded clones and increased TCR diversity than the aged group, suggesting age selection. Estimates of total diversity based on one million sequenced T cells were regarded as lower bounds and as underestimates. The percentage of naive T cells measured by flow cytometry correlated strongly with observed TCR beta diversity. The CMV infection status of donors was not known, potentially confounding age-related changes in expanded clonotypes. Observed TCR beta diversity per million T cells fell roughly linearly with age, and a significant reduction was already apparent by age around 40. Since profiling was done on bulk unsorted PBMCs, naive and antigen-experienced compartments could not be conclusively compared.

Libraries were made using 5' RACE. These reads were obtained on an Illumina HiSeq 2500. A second PCR of roughly 7 to 12 cycles was run with a J-beta primer mix and a sample-barcoded 5' primer. A template-switch 5' adaptor carrying 12 random nucleotides introduced a unique molecular identifier onto each TCR beta cDNA molecule. At least 3 million CDR3-containing paired-end reads were obtained from each sample. The Mint cDNA synthesis kit, primed by a TRBC-specific oligonucleotide, was used to synthesize first-strand cDNA from all RNA. All cDNA was treated with uracil-DNA glycosylase and then went through a first 18-cycle PCR with the universal primers M1SS and BC2_uni_R. The authors' pipeline ran thus. For normalization, 1 million high-quality reads, each with a distinct molecular identifier, were randomly selected from each sample. Reads with shared molecular identifiers were discarded instead of being binned into consensus sequences. MiTCR, set to a Q25 quality threshold and the strictest error-elimination algorithm, was used for CDR3 identification, clonotype clustering and error correction. Lower-bound total TCR beta diversity was estimated with a nonparametric unseen species model using Euler transformation. TCRdb took the public reads, trimmed them with fastp at Q25, ran MiXCR for clone calling and kept in-frame beta chains. CDR3 protein sequences are deduplicated, and each keeps its most common genes and DNA. V and J calls and clone size were set by TCRdb, not the authors. The sample contains some 700,000 distinct CDR3 sequences, roughly 47% of them found a single time. The ten largest clonotypes hold less than 25% of the sample.

The donors were 40 or so Caucasian individuals from Russia, aged roughly 6 to 100 years, who were systemically healthy. Around 10 milliliters of peripheral blood were drawn from each donor into EDTA-treated Vacutainer tubes. Ficoll-Paque density-gradient centrifugation was used to isolate PBMCs, with at least 6 million obtained per sample. Trizol reagent was used to extract total RNA from PBMCs, with at least 6 micrograms per sample. Naive CD45RAhigh/CD27high T cell percentages were measured by flow cytometry on a PBMC aliquot from every donor. Of note for this clonotype: This receptor's antigen is unknown. It has no much larger one-base neighbor in the sample; base qualities were not kept.

Sequencing used blood. The clonotype originates from a woman aged 55 to 70 in good health.

The CDR3 region: CASAGQEEGEQFF. At the DNA level, the sequence is TGTGCCAGCGCGGGACAGGAGGAGGGTGAGCAGTTCTTC. The V and J segments used are TRBV2 and TRBJ2-1, with 8 middle bases fitting TRBD1. The CDR3 runs 13 amino acids, cysteine and phenylalanine included. The sequence is cut down to CDR3 DNA, 39 bases in frame from base 1. Compared with germline, V lacks 8 bases and J lacks 9 bases; bases without a gene match: 9. CDR1 SNHLY and CDR2 FYNNEI are derived from the germline V gene.